This TCR beta chain was observed in a study of T cell responses to AZD1222 COVID-19 vaccine. Second doses were pooled across both intervals (about 4 or about 12 weeks). To note about this clone: Antigen specificity is unknown.

Whole-study findings and limits: Variant regions that are unmutated are reportedly the target of nearly half of spike-specific TCRs. Spike-spanning, vaccine-associated CD4 TCRs were dominant at 160-218 and 743-854. Compared with day 0, the breadth and depth of the Spike-specific TCR repertoire rose significantly after two doses of AZD1222.

Germline values: CDR1 LGHNA, CDR2 YSLEER. The V end lost 1 base, the J end lost 0 bases, and 7 bases lay between the germline ends. This CDR3 is 15 amino acids long. TCRdb keeps only in-frame clones here, not all; method: immunoSEQ multiplex PCR. The sample gives about 120,000 clones, 93% of which show up once; 5% is in the top ten. This rearrangement joins TRBV4-3 to TRBJ1-3, with D unresolved. This TCR was sampled from an adult who received the AZD1222 COVID-19 vaccine. Source: peripheral blood, taken 28 days after the second AZD1222 dose. CDR3 sequence reads: CASSQGPASGNTIYF. DNA of the CDR3: TGCGCCAGCAGCCAAGGACCGGCCTCTGGAAACACCATATATTTT.